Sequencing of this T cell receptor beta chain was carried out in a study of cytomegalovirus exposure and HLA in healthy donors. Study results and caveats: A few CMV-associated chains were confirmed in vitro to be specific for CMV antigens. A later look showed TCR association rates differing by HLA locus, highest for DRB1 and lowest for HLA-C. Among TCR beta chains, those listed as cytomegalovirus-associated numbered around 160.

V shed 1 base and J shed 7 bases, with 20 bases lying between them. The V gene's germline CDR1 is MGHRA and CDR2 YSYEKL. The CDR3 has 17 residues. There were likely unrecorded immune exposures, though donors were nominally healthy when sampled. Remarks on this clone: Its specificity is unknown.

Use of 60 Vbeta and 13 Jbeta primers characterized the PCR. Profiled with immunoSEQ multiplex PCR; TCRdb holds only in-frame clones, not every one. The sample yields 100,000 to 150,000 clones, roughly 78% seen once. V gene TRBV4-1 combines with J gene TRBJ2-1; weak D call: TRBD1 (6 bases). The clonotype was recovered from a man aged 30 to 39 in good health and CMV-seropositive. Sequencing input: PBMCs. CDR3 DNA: TGCGCCAGCAGCCAAGGGACAGCGAGGGGTGGCGGAAATGAGCAGTTCTTC. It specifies CASSQGTARGGGNEQFF.